This record looks at one T cell receptor beta chain sequence and its context. Its specificity is unknown. Per germline, CDR1 SEHNR and CDR2 FQNEAQ (reference sequence). Trimming shortened V by 2 bases and J by 5 bases, and 18 bases separated the two germline ends. This CDR3 is 17 amino acids long. The data are from a study of OX40 agonist ivuxolimab in advanced cancers. Study-level information: In this trial design, patients received ivuxolimab intravenously at 0.01 to 10 mg/kg every 2 weeks. Three patients, one with hepatocellular carcinoma and two with cutaneous melanoma, responded partially.

General observations from the study: The investigators did not determine what antigen specificity the expanded peripheral T cells had.

Measured with immunoSEQ multiplex PCR; TCRdb has only the in-frame clones, and not every one. The data contain about 66,000 clones, 83% of them singletons. The TCR sequence derives from an adult with an advanced solid tumor such as melanoma, head and neck, liver or kidney cancer. This specimen was CD4+ or CD8+ T cells sorted from blood, taken in a trial of the OX40 agonist ivuxolimab. The V and J genes are TRBV7-9 and TRBJ2-2, with D maybe TRBD2 (6 bases). The CDR3 spells CASSLYGVAGRTGELFF. The CDR3 DNA sequence: TGTGCCAGCAGCTTATACGGAGTGGCAGGGAGGACCGGGGAGCTGTTTTTT.